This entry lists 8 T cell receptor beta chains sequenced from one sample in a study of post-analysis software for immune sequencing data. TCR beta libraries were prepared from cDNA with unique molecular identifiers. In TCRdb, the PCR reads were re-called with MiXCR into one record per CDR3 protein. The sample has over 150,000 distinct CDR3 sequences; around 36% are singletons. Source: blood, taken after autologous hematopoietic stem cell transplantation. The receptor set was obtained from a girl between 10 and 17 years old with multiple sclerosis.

In DNA form, the CDR3 reads TGTGCCAGCAGCTTGGGCGCTCCGGAATTAGAGCAGTTCTTC. Amino acid sequence: CASSLGAPELEQFF. V and J are TRBV5-6 and TRBJ2-1; the D is unclear. The CDR3 totals 14 residues. Germline V gene data show CDR1 as SGHDT and CDR2 as YYEEEE. V dropped 0 bases and J dropped 10 bases, with 14 bases sitting between them.

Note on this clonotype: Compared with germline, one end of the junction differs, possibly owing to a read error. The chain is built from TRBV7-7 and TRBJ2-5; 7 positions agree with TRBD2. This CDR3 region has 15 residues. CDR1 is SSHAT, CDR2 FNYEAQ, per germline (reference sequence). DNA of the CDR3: TGTGCTAGCAGCTTAGCCGTGGGGGGGAAAGAGACCCAGTACTTC. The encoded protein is CASSLAVGGKETQYF.

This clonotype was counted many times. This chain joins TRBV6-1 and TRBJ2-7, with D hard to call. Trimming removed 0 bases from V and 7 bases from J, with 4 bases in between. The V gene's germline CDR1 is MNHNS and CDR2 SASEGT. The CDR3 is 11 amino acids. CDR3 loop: CASSEAGEQYF. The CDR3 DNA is TGTGCCAGCAGTGAAGCAGGTGAGCAGTACTTC.

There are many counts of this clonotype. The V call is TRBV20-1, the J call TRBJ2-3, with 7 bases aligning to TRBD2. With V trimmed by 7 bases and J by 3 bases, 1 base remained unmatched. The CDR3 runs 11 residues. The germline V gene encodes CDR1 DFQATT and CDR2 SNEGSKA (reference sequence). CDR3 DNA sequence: TGCAGTGAGCGGGGAACAGATACGCAGTATTTT. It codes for CSERGTDTQYF.

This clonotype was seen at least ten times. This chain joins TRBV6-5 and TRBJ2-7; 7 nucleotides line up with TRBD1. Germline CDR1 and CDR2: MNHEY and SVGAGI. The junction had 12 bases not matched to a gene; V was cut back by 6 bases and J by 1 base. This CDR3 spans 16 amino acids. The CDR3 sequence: CASRLNRGQGSYEQYF. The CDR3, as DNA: TGTGCCAGCAGGCTAAACAGGGGCCAGGGGTCCTACGAGCAGTACTTC.

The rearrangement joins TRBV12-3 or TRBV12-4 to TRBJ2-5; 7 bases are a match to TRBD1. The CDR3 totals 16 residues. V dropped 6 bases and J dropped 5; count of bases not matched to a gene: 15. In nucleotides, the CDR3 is TGTGCCAGCAGCCCTCGTTTTGGGACAGCTAAGGAGACCCAGTACTTC. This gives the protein CASSPRFGTAKETQYF.

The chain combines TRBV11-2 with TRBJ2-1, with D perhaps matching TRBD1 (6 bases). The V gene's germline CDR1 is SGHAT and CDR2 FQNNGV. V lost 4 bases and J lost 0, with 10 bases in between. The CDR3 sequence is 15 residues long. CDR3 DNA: TGTGCCAGCAGCTCGCAGGGGTACTCCTACAATGAGCAGTTCTTC. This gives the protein CASSSQGYSYNEQFF.

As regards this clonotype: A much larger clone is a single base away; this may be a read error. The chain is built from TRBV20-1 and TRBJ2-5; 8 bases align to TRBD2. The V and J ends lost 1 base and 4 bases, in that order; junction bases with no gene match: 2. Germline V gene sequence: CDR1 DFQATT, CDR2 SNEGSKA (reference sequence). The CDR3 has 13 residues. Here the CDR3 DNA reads TGCAGTGCTAGAGCGGGAGGGCTAGAGACCCAGTACTTC. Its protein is CSARAGGLETQYF.